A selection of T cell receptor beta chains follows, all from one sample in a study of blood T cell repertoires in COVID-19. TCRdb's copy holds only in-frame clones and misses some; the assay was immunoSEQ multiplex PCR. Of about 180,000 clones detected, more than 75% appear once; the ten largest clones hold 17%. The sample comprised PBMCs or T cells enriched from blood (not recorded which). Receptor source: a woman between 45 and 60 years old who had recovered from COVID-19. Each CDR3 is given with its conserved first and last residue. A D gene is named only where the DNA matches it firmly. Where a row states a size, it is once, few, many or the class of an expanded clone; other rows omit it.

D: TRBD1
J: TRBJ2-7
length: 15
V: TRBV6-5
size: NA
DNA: TGTGCCAGCAGTTACCAGATGGGACAGGACTACGAGCAGTACTTC
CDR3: CASSYQMGQDYEQYF

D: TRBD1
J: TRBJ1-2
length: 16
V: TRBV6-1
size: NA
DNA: TGTGCCAGCAGTGAGGTCGGGACAGGCCGAAACTATGGCTACACCTTC
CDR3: CASSEVGTGRNYGYTF

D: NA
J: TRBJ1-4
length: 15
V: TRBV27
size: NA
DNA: TGTGCCAGCAGTCGGAGGCGTGCAACTAATGAAAAACTGTTTTTT
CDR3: CASSRRRATNEKLFF

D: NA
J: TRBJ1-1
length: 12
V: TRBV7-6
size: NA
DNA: TGTGCCAGCAGCTCCCCTTTCACTGAAGCTTTCTTT
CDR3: CASSSPFTEAFF

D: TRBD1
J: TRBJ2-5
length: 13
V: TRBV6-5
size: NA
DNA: TGTGCCAGCAGGAGCAGGGGGCCAGAGACCCAGTACTTC
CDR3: CASRSRGPETQYF

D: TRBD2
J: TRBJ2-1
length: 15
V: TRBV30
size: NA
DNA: TGTGCCTGGAGTGTCGGACTAGCGGGATGGAATGAGCAGTTCTTC
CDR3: CAWSVGLAGWNEQFF

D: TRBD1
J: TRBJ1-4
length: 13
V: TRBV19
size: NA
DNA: TGTGCCAGTAGTTTAAACAGGGGTGAAAAACTGTTTTTT
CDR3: CASSLNRGEKLFF

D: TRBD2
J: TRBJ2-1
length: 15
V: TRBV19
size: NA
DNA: TGTGCCAGTAGTAACCTAGCGGGGTCCTACAATGAGCAGTTCTTC
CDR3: CASSNLAGSYNEQFF

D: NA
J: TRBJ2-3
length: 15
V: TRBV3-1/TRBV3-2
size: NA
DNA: TGTGCCAGCAGCCAAGGACAGTGGGGAACAGATACGCAGTATTTT
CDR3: CASSQGQWGTDTQYF

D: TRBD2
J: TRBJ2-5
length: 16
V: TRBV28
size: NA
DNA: TGTGCCAGCAGTTTAGGCAACGGGGGGGGCCAGGAGACCCAGTACTTC
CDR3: CASSLGNGGGQETQYF

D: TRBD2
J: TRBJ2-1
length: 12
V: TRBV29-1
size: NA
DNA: TGCAGCGTTTCCGGGACTAAGGATGAGCAGTTCTTC
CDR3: CSVSGTKDEQFF

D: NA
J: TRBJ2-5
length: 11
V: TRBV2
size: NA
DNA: TGTGCCAGCAGTGTGAGGGAGACCCAGTACTTC
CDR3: CASSVRETQYF

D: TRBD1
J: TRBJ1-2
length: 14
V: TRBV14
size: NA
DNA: TGTGCCAGCAGCCAACATTGGGACAGTTATGGCTACACCTTC
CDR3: CASSQHWDSYGYTF

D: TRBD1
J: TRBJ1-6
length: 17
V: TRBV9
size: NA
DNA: TGTGCCAGCAGCGAAGACCCCACAGGGGGCAGGGGATCACCCCTCCACTTT
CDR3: CASSEDPTGGRGSPLHF

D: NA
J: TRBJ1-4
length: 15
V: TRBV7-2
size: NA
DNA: TGTGCCAGCAGCTTAGTTCAGGGCTATAATGAAAAACTGTTTTTT
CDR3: CASSLVQGYNEKLFF

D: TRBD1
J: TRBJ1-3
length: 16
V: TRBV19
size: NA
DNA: TGTGCCAGTACCCTGACAGGGTTGAAATCTGGAAACACCATATATTTT
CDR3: CASTLTGLKSGNTIYF

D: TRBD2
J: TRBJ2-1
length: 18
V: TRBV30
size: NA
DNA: TGTGCCTGGAGTGGGATAGCGGGAGTGGGGAGCTCCTACAATGAGCAGTTCTTC
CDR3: CAWSGIAGVGSSYNEQFF

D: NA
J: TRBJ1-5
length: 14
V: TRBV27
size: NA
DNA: TGTGCCAGCAGACCCGCAGGGGTGAATCAGCCCCAGCATTTT
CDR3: CASRPAGVNQPQHF

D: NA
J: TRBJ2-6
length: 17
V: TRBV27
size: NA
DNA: TGTGCCAGCAGTACCGGGACTCCGAGCTCTGGGGCCAACGTCCTGACTTTC
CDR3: CASSTGTPSSGANVLTF

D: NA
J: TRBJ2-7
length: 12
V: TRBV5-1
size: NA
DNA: TGCGCCAGCAGCTCCCTCCAGGGAGAGCAGTACTTC
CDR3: CASSSLQGEQYF

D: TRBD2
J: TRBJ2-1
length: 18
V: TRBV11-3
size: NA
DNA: TGTGCCAGCAGCTTAGGGCAACATGGCGGGGGCTCCTACAATGAGCAGTTCTTC
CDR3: CASSLGQHGGGSYNEQFF

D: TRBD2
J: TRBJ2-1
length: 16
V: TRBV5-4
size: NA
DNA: TGTGCCAGCAACCTCGGACTAGCGGGAGGTGGAGGTGAGCAGTTCTTC
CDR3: CASNLGLAGGGGEQFF

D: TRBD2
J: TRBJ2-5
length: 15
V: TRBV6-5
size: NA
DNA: TGTGCCAGCAGTTACTCTAGCGGGGGGAAAGAGACCCAGTACTTC
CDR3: CASSYSSGGKETQYF

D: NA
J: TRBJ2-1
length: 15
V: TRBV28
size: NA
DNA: TGTGCCAGCAGTTTCGCGGGAAGAACCTACAATGAGCAGTTCTTC
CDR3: CASSFAGRTYNEQFF

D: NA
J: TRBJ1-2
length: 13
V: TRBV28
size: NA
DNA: TGTGCCAGCAGTTTTCAGCGAGTCTATGGCTACACCTTC
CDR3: CASSFQRVYGYTF

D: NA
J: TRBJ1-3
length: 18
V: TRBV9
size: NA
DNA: TGTGCCAGCAGCGTAGGACCGCCTGACAGCCTCTCTGGAAACACCATATATTTT
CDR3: CASSVGPPDSLSGNTIYF

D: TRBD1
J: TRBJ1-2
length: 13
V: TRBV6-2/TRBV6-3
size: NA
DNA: TGTGCCAGCAGTTACCCAGGGGGCAATGGCTACACCTTC
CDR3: CASSYPGGNGYTF

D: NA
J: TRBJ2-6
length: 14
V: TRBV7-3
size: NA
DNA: TGTGCCAGCAGTCCTACGACAGGGACTAACGTCCTGACTTTC
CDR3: CASSPTTGTNVLTF

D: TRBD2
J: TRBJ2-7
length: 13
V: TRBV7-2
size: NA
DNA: TGTGCCAGCAGCCCGAGACTAGCGGACGAGCAGTACTTC
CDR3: CASSPRLADEQYF

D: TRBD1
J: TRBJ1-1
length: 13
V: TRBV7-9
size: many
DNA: TGTGCCAGCAGAACAGGGGTTGGGGCTGAAGCTTTCTTT
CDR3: CASRTGVGAEAFF

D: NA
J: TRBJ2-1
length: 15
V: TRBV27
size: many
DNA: TGTGCCAGCAGTTTCCTACAGGGCGTACAGCGTGAGCAGTTCTTC
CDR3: CASSFLQGVQREQFF

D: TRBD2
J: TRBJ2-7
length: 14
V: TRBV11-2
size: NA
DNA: TGTGCCAGCAGCTGGACGGGACTAGAGTACGAGCAGTACTTC
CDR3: CASSWTGLEYEQYF

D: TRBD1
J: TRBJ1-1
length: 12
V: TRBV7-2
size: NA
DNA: TGTGCCAGCAGCTCTACAGGGGAATCGGCTTTCTTT
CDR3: CASSSTGESAFF

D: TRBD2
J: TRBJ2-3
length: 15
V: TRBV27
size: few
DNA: TGTGCCAGCAGTTGGGGGGGACTAAACACAGATACGCAGTATTTT
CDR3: CASSWGGLNTDTQYF

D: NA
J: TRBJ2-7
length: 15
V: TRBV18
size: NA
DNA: TGTGCCAGCTCGAGACAGGAAAAAGGATCCTACGAGCAGTACTTC
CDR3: CASSRQEKGSYEQYF

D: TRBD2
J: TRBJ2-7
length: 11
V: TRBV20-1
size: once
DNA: TGCAGGGGGGAGGGCTCTTACGAGCAGTACTTC
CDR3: CRGEGSYEQYF

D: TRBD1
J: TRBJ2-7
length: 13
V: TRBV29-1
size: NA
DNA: TGCAGCGTTACGGAACAGGGGAACGACGAGCAGTACTTC
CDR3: CSVTEQGNDEQYF

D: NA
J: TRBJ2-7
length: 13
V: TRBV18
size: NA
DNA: TGTGCCAGCTCACTTCTTGTTAGCGCCGAGCAGTACTTC
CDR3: CASSLLVSAEQYF